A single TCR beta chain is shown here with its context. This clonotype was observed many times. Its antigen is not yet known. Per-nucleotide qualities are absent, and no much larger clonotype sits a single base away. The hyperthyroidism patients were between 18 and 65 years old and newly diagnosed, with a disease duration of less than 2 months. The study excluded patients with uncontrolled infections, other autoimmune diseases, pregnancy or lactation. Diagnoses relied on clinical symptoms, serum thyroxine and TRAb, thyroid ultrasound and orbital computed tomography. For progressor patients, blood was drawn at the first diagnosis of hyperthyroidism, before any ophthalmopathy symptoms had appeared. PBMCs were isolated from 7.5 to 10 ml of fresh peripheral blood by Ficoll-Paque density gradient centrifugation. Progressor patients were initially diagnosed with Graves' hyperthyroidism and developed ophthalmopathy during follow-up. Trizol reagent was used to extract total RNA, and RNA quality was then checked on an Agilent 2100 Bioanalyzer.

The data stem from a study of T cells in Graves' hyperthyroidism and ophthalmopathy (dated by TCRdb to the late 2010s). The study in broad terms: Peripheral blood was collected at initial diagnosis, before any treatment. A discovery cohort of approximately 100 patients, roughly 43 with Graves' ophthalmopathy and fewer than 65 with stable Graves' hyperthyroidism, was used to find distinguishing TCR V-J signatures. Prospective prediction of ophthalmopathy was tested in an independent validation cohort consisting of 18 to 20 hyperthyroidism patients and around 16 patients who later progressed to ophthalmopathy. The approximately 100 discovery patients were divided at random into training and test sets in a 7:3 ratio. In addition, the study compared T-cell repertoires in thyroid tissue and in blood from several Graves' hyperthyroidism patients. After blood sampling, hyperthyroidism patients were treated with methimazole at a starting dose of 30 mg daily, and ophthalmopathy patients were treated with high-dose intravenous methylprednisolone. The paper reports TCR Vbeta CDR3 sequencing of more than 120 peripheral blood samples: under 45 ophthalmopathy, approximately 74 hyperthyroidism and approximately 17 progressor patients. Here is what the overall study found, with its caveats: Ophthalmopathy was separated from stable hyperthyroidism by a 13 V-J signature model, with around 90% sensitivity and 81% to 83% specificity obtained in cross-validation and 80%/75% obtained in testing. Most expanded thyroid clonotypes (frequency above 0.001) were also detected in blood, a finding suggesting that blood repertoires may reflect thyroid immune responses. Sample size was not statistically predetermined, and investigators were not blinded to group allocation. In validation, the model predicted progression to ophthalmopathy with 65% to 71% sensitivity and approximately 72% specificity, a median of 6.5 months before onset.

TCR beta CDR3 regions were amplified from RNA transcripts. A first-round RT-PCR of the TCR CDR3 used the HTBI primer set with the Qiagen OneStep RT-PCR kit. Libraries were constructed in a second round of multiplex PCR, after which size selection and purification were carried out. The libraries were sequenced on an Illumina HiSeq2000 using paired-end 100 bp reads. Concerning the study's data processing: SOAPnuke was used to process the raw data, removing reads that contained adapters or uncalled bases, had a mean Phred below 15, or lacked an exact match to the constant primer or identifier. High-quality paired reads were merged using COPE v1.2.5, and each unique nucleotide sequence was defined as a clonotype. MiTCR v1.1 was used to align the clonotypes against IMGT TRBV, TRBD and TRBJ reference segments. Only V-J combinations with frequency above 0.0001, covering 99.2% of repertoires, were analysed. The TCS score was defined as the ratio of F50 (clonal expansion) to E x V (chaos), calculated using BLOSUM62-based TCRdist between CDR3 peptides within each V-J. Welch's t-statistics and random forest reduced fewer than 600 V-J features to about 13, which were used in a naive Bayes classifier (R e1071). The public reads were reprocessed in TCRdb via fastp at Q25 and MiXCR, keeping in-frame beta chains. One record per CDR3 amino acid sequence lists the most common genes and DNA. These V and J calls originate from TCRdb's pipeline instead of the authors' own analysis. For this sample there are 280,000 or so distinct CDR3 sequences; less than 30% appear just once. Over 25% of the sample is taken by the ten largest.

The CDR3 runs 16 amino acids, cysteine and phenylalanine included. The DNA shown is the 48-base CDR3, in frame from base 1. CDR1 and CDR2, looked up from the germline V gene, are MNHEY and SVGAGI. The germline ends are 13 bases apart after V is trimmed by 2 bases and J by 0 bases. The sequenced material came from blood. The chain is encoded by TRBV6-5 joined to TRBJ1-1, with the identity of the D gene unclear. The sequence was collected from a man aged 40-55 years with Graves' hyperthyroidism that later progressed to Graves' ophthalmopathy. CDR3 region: CASSYLAAPMNTEAFF. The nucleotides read TGTGCCAGCAGTTACCTGGCAGCCCCTATGAACACTGAAGCTTTCTTT.